The table lists the clone carrying this TCR beta chain with a few counts. What it binds is not known. TCRdb reanalysed the 5' RACE reads using MiXCR and keeps one entry per CDR3 protein. This table has more than 150,000 distinct CDR3 sequences, 11% appearing once. This record comes from a study of CD8 T cells in ankylosing spondylitis. Findings and caveats of the study: The authors found the disease-linked clones to be CD8+ and relatively rare in peripheral blood. Several of the motif variants were reported before in synovial fluid and blood from reactive arthritis.

This CDR3 spans 19 amino acids. J was trimmed by 7 bases and V by 5 bases; bases with no gene match: 15. CDR1 is SGHAT, CDR2 FQDESV, per germline (reference sequence). This receptor was identified in a male donor with ankylosing spondylitis or in good health (not recorded which). V usage is TRBV11-1 and J usage is TRBJ2-1, with 15 nucleotides matching TRBD2. Material: blood, either unsorted or a sorted T cell fraction (not recorded which). This CDR3 is CASSPGTSGGSIFRNEQFF. The CDR3 DNA is TGTGCCAGCAGCCCCGGGACTAGCGGGGGGTCAATCTTTCGGAATGAGCAGTTCTTC. The whole variable domain, filled in from reference TRBV11-1 and TRBJ2-1, reads EAEVAQSPRYKITEKSQAVAFWCDPISGHATLYWYRQILGQGPELLVQFQDESVVDDSQLPKDRFSAERLKGVDSTLKIQPAELGDSAMYLCASSPGTSGGSIFRNEQFFGPGTRLTVL.